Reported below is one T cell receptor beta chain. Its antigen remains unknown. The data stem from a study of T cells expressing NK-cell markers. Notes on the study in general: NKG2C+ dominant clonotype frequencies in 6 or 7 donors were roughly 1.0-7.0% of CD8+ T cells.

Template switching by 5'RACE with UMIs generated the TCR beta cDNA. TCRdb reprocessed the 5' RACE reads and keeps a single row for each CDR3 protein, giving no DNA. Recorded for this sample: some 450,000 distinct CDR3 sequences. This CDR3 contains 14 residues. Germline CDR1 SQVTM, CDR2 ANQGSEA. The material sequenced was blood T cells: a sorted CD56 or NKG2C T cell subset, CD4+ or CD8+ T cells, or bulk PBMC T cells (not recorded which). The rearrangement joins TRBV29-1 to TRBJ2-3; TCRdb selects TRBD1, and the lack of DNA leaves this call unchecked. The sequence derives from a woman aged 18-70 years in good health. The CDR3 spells CSVDGGGVTDTQYF.